These 21 T cell receptor beta chains were all obtained from the same sample, sequenced in a study of Ad26.COV2.S vaccination and SARS-CoV-2 variants. As for treatment: about 20 received Ad26.COV2.S at low or high dose, single or two shots; several received placebo; per-sample allocation not given. Sampling was done on day 63 after the first vaccine or placebo injection. This table comes from immunoSEQ multiplex PCR, and its TCRdb copy is limited to in-frame clones, with some not included. The sample includes 320,000 or so clones, roughly nine tenths of them seen just once. The input for sequencing was peripheral blood, taken in a trial of Ad26.COV2.S vaccine versus placebo. These receptors originate from a person between 18 and 65 years old who received the Ad26.COV2.S COVID-19 vaccine or a placebo.

V usage is TRBV5-6 and J usage is TRBJ2-1, with D tentatively TRBD2 (5 bases). There are 13 residues in the CDR3. From germline, CDR1 is SGHDT and CDR2 YYEEEE. V shed 2 bases and J shed 4 bases, with 7 bases lying between them. The CDR3 DNA sequence: TGTGCCAGCAGCTTCGGGGATTACAATGAGCAGTTCTTC. Amino acids: CASSFGDYNEQFF.

The rearrangement uses TRBV6-2 or TRBV6-3 and TRBJ2-3; D not resolved. Germline values: CDR1 MNHEY, CDR2 SVGEGT. CDR3 length: 14 amino acids. V dropped 0 bases and J dropped 7 bases, with 11 bases sitting between them. CDR3 DNA sequence: TGTGCCAGCAGTTACTCGAGTGGCGGAAATACGCAGTATTTT. It specifies CASSYSSGGNTQYF.

The V call is TRBV7-2, the J call TRBJ2-5; 7 bases are shared with TRBD2. V dropped 2 bases and J dropped 4; count of bases not matched to a gene: 1. The CDR3 has 13 amino acids. Germline lookup yields CDR1 SGHTA and CDR2 FQGNSA. The CDR3 region has the DNA TGTGCCAGCAGCTTATCGGGGGGAGAGACCCAGTACTTC. Amino acids: CASSLSGGETQYF.

This clone occurred a few times. The CDR3 region has the DNA TGTGCCAGCAGCTTGGAGGGCCGGGTCTCCTACGAGCAGTACTTC. This codes for CASSLEGRVSYEQYF. V and J are TRBV7-6 and TRBJ2-7; D perhaps matches TRBD2 (6 bases). Trimming removed 3 bases at V and 0 bases at J, with 12 bases between. The germline CDR1 and CDR2 sequences are SGHVS and FNYEAQ. This CDR3 comprises 15 residues. The full variable domain, in which reference TRBV7-6 and TRBJ2-7 provide the parts outside the CDR3, is GAGVSQSPRYKVTKRGQDVALRCDPISGHVSLYWYRQALGQGPEFLTYFNYEAQQDKSGLPNDRFSAERPEGSISTLTIQRTEQRDSAMYRCASSLEGRVSYEQYFGPGTRLTVT.

A single count supports this clone. The chain joins TRBV25-1 to TRBJ1-2; TRBD1 might be the D (5 bases). The germline V gene encodes CDR1 MGHDK and CDR2 SYGVNS. V dropped 7 bases and J dropped 8 bases, with 26 bases sitting between them. This CDR3 comprises 16 residues. CDR3 protein: CASKPSHLGTVMGYTF. The CDR3 DNA is TGTGCCAGCAAGCCCTCACACCTCGGGACGGTCATGGGCTACACCTTC.

The genes are TRBV28 and TRBJ1-1; weak D call: TRBD1 (6 bases). Germline CDR1 reads MDHEN; CDR2 reads SYDVKM. The V gene lost 9 bases and the J gene lost 1 base, with 18 bases spanning the gap. The CDR3 extends over 15 amino acids. The CDR3 nucleotides read TGTGCCAGTTGGGATCCCGGGGGGCCGAACACTGAAGCTTTCTTT. This encodes CASWDPGGPNTEAFF.

The chain has TRBV6-6 and TRBJ1-1; 7 bases are a match to TRBD1. Unmatched junction bases numbered 4, after V lost 5 bases and J lost 4 bases. The germline V gene has CDR1 MNHNY and CDR2 SVGAGI (reference sequence). The CDR3 runs to 13 residues. DNA for the CDR3: TGTGCCAGCAGTGACAGGGAGGGCACTGAAGCTTTCTTT. Its translation is CASSDREGTEAFF.

This clone was picked up one time. The chain is built from TRBV5-1 and TRBJ2-7; no reliable D call. The V gene lost 0 bases and the J gene lost 4 bases, with 11 bases spanning the gap. Germline V gene lookup returns CDR1 SGHRS and CDR2 YFSETQ. The CDR3 consists of 14 residues. DNA of the CDR3: TGCGCCAGCAGCTTGGCGTCCAGGTGGTACGAGCAGTACTTC. It translates to CASSLASRWYEQYF. The full variable domain, with the rest looked up from reference TRBV5-1 and TRBJ2-7, is KAGVTQTPRYLIKTRGQQVTLSCSPISGHRSVSWYQQTPGQGLQFLFEYFSETQRNKGNFPGRFSGRQFSNSRSEMNVSTLELGDSALYLCASSLASRWYEQYFGPGTRLTVT.

V usage is TRBV4-1 and J usage is TRBJ2-5; no clear D gene. Germline V CDR1 and CDR2: MGHRA, YSYEKL. V lost 3 bases to trimming and J lost 5 bases, with 19 bases between them. The CDR3 totals 16 residues. CDR3 region: CASSQAMSRRRETQYF. The CDR3 bases are TGCGCCAGCAGCCAGGCTATGTCCCGCCGCAGGGAGACCCAGTACTTC.

The V and J genes are TRBV11-2 and TRBJ1-2; a weak D match, TRBD1 (6 bases). The germline CDR1 and CDR2 sequences are SGHAT and FQNNGV. CDR3 length: 14 amino acids. V lost 5 bases and J 6 bases, leaving 16 bases between the germline ends. The DNA for the CDR3 is TGTGCCAGCAGCCAAAACCAGGGGCGGAATGGCTACACCTTC. This encodes CASSQNQGRNGYTF.

The chain combines TRBV4-2 with TRBJ2-1; 7 nucleotides match TRBD2. V shed 2 bases, J shed 3 bases, and the junction held 10 bases outside the gene matches. The germline CDR1 and CDR2 sequences are LGHNA and YNFKEQ. The CDR3 is made up of 17 amino acids. The CDR3 sequence: CASSQFSAGSLYNEQFF. DNA of the CDR3: TGTGCCAGCAGCCAATTCTCAGCGGGATCTCTCTACAATGAGCAGTTCTTC.

The chain employs TRBV19 and TRBJ1-2; TRBD1 matches 7 bases. The CDR3 consists of 14 residues. CDR1 is LNHDA, CDR2 SQIVND, per germline (reference sequence). V shed 6 bases and J 3 bases; nucleotides not matched to a gene: 7. CDR3 sequence: CASRSTGDHYGYTF. CDR3 bases: TGTGCCAGTAGATCTACAGGGGACCACTATGGCTACACCTTC.

The chain carries TRBV7-9 and TRBJ1-1, with D unclear. This CDR3 region has 12 residues. Trimming pared 1 base from V and 5 bases from J, leaving 5 bases between. The germline V gene encodes CDR1 SEHNR and CDR2 FQNEAQ (reference sequence). This chain's CDR3 is CASSLVSTEAFF. The DNA of the CDR3 is TGTGCCAGCAGCTTAGTATCGACTGAAGCTTTCTTT.

This sequence joins TRBV29-1 and TRBJ2-1; D uncertain. V shed 8 bases and J shed 9 bases, with 11 bases lying between them. This CDR3 region has 10 residues. Per germline, CDR1 SQVTM and CDR2 ANQGSEA. The CDR3 DNA sequence: TGCAGCTCGGTCAGTGCTGAGCAGTTCTTC. This gives the protein CSSVSAEQFF.

This clone was detected once. The V and J genes are TRBV9 and TRBJ2-3, with D possibly TRBD2 on 6 matching bases. This CDR3 has 18 residues. The germline V and J ends were trimmed by 4 bases and 0 bases, with 21 bases remaining between them. Per germline, CDR1 SGDLS and CDR2 YYNGEE. CDR3 bases: TGTGCCAGCAGCCGCGACCCACATACTAGCTCTAGCACAGATACGCAGTATTTT. This sequence encodes CASSRDPHTSSSTDTQYF.

The chain links TRBV10-2 to TRBJ2-2, with 15 bases matching TRBD2. After removal of 8 bases from V and 1 base from J, the junction contained 20 bases not matched to a gene. The CDR3 has 22 residues. Germline values: CDR1 WSHSY, CDR2 SAAADI. CDR3 nucleotide sequence: TGCGCCAGCTGGCAGTGGGGGGGCCCGGGACTAGCGGGAGGAATGAACACCGGGGAGCTGTTTTTT. Translating it yields CASWQWGGPGLAGGMNTGELFF.

The gene calls are TRBV12-3 or TRBV12-4 and TRBJ2-7; D is uncertain. V lost 8 bases, J lost 1 base, and 6 bases lay in between. This CDR3 is 11 amino acids long. CDR3 in DNA: TGTGCCAGCGGTGAATCCTACGAGCAGTACTTC. Its translation: CASGESYEQYF.

This clone was seen a single time. The gene calls are TRBV7-3 and TRBJ1-6, with 8 bases fitting TRBD1. Germline-derived CDR1 and CDR2 are SGHTA and FQGTGA. The CDR3 is 16 amino acids. The ends lost 3 bases at V and 4 bases at J; junction bases unmatched: 5. The CDR3 loop reads CASSFGRGRYNSPLHF. For the CDR3, the DNA is TGTGCCAGCAGCTTCGGCAGGGGGCGTTATAATTCACCCCTCCACTTT.

The chain recombines TRBV7-2 with TRBJ2-5; 8 bases are shared with TRBD1. Looked up from germline, CDR1 is SGHTA and CDR2 is FQGNSA. The CDR3 runs 14 residues. After removal of 4 bases from V and 5 bases from J, the junction contained 6 bases not matched to a gene. CDR3 region: CASSSPGGGETQYF. The CDR3 DNA reads as TGTGCCAGCAGCTCACCAGGGGGCGGGGAGACCCAGTACTTC.

This rearrangement joins TRBV7-7 to TRBJ1-2, with a possible D match to TRBD1 (6 bases). V gave up 5 bases and J gave up 6 bases, with 16 bases separating them. The CDR3 has 14 residues. Germline values: CDR1 SSHAT, CDR2 FNYEAQ (reference sequence). CDR3 region: CASSREQGLDGYTF. CDR3 nucleotide sequence: TGTGCCAGCAGCCGCGAACAGGGACTGGATGGCTACACCTTC.

V gene TRBV27 combines with J gene TRBJ2-1; a weak D match, TRBD1 (5 bases). There are 16 residues in the CDR3. The germline V gene encodes CDR1 MNHEY and CDR2 SMNVEV (reference sequence). Trimming left V 0 bases short and J 3 bases short, with 12 bases between. The CDR3 protein is CASSLSLGRGYNEQFF. CDR3 coding DNA: TGTGCCAGCAGTTTATCCCTGGGAAGGGGCTACAATGAGCAGTTCTTC.